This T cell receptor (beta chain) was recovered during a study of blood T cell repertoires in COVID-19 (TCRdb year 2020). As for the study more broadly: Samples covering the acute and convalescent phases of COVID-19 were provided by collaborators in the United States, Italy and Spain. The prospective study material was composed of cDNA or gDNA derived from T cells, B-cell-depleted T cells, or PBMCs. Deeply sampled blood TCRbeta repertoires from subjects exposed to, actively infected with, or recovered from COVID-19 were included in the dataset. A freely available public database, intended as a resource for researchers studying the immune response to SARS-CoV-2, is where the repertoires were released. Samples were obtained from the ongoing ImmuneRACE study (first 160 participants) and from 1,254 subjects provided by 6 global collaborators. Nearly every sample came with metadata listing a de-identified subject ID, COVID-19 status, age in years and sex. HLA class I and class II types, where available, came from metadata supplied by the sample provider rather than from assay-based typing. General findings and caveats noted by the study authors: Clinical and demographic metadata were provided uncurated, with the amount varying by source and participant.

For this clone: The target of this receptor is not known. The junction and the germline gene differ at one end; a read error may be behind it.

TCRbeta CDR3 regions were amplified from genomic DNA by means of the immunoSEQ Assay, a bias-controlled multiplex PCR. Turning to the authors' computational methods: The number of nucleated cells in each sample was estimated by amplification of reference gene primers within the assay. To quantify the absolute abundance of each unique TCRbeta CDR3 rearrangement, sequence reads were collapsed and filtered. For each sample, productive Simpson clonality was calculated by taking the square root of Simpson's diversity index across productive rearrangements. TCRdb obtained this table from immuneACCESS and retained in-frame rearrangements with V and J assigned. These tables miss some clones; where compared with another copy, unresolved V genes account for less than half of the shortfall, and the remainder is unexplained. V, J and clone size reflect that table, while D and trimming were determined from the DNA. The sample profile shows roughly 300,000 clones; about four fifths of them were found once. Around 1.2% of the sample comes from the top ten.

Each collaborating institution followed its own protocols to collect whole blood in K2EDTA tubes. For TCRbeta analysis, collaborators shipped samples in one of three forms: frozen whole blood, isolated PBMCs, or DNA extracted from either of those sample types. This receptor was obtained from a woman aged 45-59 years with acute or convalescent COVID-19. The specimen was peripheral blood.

The DNA sequence reads TGTGCCAGCACCCCGTGGCGGGAGTGGGCCTTC. Translated, this is CASTPWREWAF. The rearranged chain carries TRBV5-6 and TRBJ2-7; TRBD2 aligns with 7 central bases. The germline V gene provides CDR1 SGHDT and CDR2 YYEEEE. The CDR3, from cysteine to phenylalanine, totals 11 residues. Only the CDR3 DNA stays, 33 bases, in frame from base 1. Where the CDR3 stops, the reference TRBV5-6 and TRBJ2-7 genes take over; the full variable domain is DAGVTQSPTHLIKTRGQQVTLRCSPKSGHDTVSWYQQALGQGPQFIFQYYEEEERQRGNFPDRFSGHQFPNYSSELNVNALLLGDSALYLCASTPWREWAFGPGTRLTVT.